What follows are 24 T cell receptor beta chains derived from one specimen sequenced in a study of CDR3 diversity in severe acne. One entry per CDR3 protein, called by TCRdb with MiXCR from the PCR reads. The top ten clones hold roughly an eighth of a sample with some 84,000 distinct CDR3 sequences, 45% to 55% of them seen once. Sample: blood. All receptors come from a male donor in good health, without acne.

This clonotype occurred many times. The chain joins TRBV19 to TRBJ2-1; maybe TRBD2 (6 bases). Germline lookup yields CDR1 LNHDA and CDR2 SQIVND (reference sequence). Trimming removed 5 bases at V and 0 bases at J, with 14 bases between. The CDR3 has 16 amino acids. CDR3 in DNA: TGTGCCAGTAGTGTATCACTAGCAGGCTCCTACAATGAGCAGTTCTTC. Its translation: CASSVSLAGSYNEQFF.

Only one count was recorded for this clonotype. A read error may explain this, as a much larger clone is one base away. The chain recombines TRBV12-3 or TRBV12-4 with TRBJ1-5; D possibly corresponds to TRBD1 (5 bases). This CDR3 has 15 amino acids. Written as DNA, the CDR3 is TGTGCCAGCAGCCCAGGGAACCCTAGCAATCAGCCCCGGCATTTT. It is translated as CASSPGNPSNQPRHF.

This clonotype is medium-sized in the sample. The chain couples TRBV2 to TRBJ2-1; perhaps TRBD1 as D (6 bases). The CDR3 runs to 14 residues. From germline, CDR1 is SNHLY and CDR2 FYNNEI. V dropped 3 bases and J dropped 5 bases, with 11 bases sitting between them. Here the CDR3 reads CASSEGAGDNEQFF. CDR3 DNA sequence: TGTGCCAGCAGTGAGGGTGCAGGGGACAATGAGCAGTTCTTC.

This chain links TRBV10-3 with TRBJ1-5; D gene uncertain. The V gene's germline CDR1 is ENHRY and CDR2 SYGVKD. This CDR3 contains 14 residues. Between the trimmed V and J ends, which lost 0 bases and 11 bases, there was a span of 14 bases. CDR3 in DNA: TGTGCCATCAGTGAGTCGTATACCCAAGAGACCCAGCATTTT. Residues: CAISESYTQETQHF.

CDR3 amino acids: CASSPLRDYEQYF. DNA for the CDR3: TGTGCCAGCAGCCCATTACGAGACTACGAGCAGTACTTC. The V call is TRBV7-3, the J call TRBJ2-7; D uncertain. The CDR3 consists of 13 residues. CDR1 is SGHTA and CDR2 is FQGTGA in the germline V gene. V gave up 5 bases and J gave up 3 bases, with 11 bases separating them.

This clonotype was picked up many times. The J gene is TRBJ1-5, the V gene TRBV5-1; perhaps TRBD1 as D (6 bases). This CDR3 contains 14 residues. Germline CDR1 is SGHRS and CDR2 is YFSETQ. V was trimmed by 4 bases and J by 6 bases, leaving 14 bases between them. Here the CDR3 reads CASSPDSFGQPQHF. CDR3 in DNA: TGCGCCAGCAGCCCGGACAGCTTCGGTCAGCCCCAGCATTTT. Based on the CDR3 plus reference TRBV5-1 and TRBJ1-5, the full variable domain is KAGVTQTPRYLIKTRGQQVTLSCSPISGHRSVSWYQQTPGQGLQFLFEYFSETQRNKGNFPGRFSGRQFSNSRSEMNVSTLELGDSALYLCASSPDSFGQPQHFGDGTRLSIL.

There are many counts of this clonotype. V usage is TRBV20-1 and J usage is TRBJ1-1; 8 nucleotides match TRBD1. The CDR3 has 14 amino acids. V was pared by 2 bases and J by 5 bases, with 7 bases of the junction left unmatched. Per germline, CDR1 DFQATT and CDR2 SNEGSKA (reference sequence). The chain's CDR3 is CSARKGQGATEAFF. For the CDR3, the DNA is TGCAGTGCTAGAAAAGGGCAGGGGGCGACTGAAGCTTTCTTT.

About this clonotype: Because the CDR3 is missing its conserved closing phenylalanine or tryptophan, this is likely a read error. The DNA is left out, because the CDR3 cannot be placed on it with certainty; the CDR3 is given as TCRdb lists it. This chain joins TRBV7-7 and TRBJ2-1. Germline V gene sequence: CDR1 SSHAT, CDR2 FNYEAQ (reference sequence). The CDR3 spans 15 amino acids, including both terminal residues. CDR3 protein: CASSLSGSPYNEQTP.

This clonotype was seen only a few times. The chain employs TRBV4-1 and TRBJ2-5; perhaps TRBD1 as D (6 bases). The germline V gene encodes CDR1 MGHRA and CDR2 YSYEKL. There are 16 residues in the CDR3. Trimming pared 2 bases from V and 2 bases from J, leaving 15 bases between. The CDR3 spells CASSQTVGGQQETQYF. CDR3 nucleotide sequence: TGCGCCAGCAGCCAAACAGTGGGTGGACAGCAAGAGACCCAGTACTTC.

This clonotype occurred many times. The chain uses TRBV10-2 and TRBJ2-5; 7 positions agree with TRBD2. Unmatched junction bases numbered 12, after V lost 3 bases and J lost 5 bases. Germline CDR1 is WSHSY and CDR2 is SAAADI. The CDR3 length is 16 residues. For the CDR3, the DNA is TGCGCCAGCAGTGACCAGACTAGCCCCGAAAGGGAGACCCAGTACTTC. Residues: CASSDQTSPERETQYF.

Here the CDR3 reads CASSSPPPRIMNTEAFF. DNA of the CDR3: TGTGCCAGCAGCTCTCCCCCCCCACGGATCATGAACACTGAAGCTTTCTTT. The chain employs TRBV7-9 and TRBJ1-1; D uncertain. CDR3 length: 17 residues. Germline V lookup: CDR1 SEHNR, CDR2 FQNEAQ (reference sequence). Between the trimmed V and J ends, which lost 4 bases and 0 bases, there was a span of 18 bases.

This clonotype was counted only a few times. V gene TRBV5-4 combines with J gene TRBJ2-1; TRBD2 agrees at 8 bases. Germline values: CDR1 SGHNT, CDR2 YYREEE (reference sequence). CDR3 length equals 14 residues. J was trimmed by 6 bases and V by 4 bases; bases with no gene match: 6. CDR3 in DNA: TGTGCCAGCAGCGGGCTTGGGACTAGCAATGAGCAGTTCTTC. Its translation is CASSGLGTSNEQFF.

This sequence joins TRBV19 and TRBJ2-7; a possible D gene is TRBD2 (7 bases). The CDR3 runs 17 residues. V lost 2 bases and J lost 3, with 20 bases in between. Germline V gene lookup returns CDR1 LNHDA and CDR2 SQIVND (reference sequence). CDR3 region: CASSISAGEGVNYEQYF. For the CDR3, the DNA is TGTGCCAGTAGTATATCTGCGGGGGAGGGGGTCAACTACGAGCAGTACTTC.

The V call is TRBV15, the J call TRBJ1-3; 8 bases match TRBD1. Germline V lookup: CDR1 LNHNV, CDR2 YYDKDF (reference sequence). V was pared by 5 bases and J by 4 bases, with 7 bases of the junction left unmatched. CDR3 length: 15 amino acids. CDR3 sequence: CATSYGTGWGNTIYF. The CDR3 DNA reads TGTGCCACCAGCTACGGGACAGGCTGGGGAAACACCATATATTTT.

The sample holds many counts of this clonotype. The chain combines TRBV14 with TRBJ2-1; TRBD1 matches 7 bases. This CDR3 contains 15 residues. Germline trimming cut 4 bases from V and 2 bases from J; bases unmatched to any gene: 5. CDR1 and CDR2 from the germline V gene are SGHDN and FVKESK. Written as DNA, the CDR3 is TGTGCCAGCAGCCCCCGGGACAGCGCCTACAATGAGCAGTTCTTC. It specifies CASSPRDSAYNEQFF.

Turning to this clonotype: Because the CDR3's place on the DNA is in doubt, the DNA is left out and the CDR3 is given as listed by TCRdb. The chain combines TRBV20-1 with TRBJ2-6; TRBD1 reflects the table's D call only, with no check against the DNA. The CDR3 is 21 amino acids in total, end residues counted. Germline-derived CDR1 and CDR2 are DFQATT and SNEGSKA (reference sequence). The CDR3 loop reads CSASHQATDTQYFGPGTRLTF.

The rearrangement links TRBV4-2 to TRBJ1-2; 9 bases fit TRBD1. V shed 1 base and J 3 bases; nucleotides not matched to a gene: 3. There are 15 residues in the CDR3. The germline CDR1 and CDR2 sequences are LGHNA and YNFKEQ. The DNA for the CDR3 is TGTGCCAGCAGCCAAGTGGACAGGGGAGACTATGGCTACACCTTC. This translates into CASSQVDRGDYGYTF.

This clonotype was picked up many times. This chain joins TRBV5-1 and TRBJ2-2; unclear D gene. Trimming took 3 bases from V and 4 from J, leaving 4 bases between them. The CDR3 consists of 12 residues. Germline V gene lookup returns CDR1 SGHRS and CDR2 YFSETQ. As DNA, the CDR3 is TGCGCCAGCAGCTCAATCACCGGGGAGCTGTTTTTT. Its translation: CASSSITGELFF.

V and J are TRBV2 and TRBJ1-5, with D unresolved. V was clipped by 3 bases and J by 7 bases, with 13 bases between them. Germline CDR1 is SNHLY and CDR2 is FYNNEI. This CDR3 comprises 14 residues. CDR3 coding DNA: TGTGCCAGCAGTGACGAGGGAGCGTGGCAGCCCCAGCATTTT. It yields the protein CASSDEGAWQPQHF. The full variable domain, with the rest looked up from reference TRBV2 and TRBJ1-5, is EPEVTQTPSHQVTQMGQEVILRCVPISNHLYFYWYRQILGQKVEFLVSFYNNEISEKSEIFDDQFSVERPDGSNFTLKIRSTKLEDSAMYFCASSDEGAWQPQHFGDGTRLSIL.

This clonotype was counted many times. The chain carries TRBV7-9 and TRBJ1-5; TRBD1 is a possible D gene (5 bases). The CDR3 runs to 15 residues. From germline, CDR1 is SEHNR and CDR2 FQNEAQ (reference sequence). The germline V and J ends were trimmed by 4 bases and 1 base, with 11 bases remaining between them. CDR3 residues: CASSSTDSSNQPQHF. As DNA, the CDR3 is TGTGCCAGCAGCTCGACCGACAGCAGCAATCAGCCCCAGCATTTT.

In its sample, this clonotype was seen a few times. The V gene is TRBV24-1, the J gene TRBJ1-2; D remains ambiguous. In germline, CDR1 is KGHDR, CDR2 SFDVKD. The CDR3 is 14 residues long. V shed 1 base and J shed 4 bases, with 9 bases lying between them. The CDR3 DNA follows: TGTGCCACCAGTGATTTCGGCTGGTCCTATGGCTACACCTTC. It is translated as CATSDFGWSYGYTF.

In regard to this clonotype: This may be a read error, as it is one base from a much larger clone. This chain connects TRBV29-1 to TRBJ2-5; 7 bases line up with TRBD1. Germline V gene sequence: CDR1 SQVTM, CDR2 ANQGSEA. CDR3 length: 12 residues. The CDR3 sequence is CNVEDRAETQYF. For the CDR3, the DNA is TGCAACGTTGAAGACAGGGCGGAGACCCAGTACTTC.

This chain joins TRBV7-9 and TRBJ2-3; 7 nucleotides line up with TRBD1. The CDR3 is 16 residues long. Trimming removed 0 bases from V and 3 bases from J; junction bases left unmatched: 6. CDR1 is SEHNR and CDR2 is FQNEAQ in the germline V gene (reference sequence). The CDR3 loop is CASSLALGTATDTQYF. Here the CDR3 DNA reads TGTGCCAGCAGCTTAGCGCTGGGGACAGCGACAGATACGCAGTATTTT. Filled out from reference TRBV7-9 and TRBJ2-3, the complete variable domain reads DTGVSQNPRHKITKRGQNVTFRCDPISEHNRLYWYRQTLGQGPEFLTYFQNEAQLEKSRLLSDRFSAERPKGSFSTLEIQRTEQGDSAMYLCASSLALGTATDTQYFGPGTRLTVL.

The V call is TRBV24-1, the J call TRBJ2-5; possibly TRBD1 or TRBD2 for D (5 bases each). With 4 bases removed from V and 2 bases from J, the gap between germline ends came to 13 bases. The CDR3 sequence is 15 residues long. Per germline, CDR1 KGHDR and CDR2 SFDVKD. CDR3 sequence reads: CATSETGTGQETQYF. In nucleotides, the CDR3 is TGTGCCACCAGTGAAACCGGGACCGGTCAAGAGACCCAGTACTTC.